The rows below give T cell receptor beta chains drawn from one sample of a study of T cell clones after liver transplantation. Assay: immunoSEQ multiplex PCR; the TCRdb copy retains only in-frame clones and omits some. This table has tens of thousands of clones, less than 85% appearing once. The sequencing here drew on CD4+ T cells from blood, taken at the 22-month timepoint. The receptors here all came from a human patient who received a liver transplant. Some T cells may possibly be graft donor cells. The CDR3 runs from the conserved cysteine through the conserved F or W. A D gene is named only where the DNA matches it firmly. Part of the rows lack a size; the others show once, few, many or a class for expanded clones.

J: TRBJ2-3
D: -
size: once
length: 14
V: TRBV9
CDR3: CASSVRGDSDTQYF
DNA: TGTGCCAGCAGCGTAAGGGGGGACTCAGATACGCAGTATTTT

J: TRBJ2-2
D: -
size: -
length: 15
V: TRBV6-5
CDR3: CASSQRRVNTGELFF
DNA: TGTGCCAGCAGTCAGCGGCGGGTGAACACCGGGGAGCTGTTTTTT

J: TRBJ1-3
D: -
size: -
length: 15
V: TRBV10-1
CDR3: CASSKAGAPGNTIYF
DNA: TGCGCCAGCAGTAAGGCCGGAGCCCCTGGAAACACCATATATTTT

J: TRBJ2-3
D: -
size: -
length: 16
V: TRBV4-3
CDR3: CASSQLGGTSTDTQYF
DNA: TGCGCCAGCAGCCAATTGGGCGGAACCAGCACAGATACGCAGTATTTT

J: TRBJ2-7
D: -
size: once
length: 18
V: TRBV7-2
CDR3: CASSLALTIGAGKDEQYF
DNA: TGTGCCAGCAGCTTAGCGCTAACTATCGGGGCAGGGAAGGACGAGCAGTACTTC

J: TRBJ2-2
D: -
size: -
length: 15
V: TRBV6-1
CDR3: CASGVEIGRAGELFF
DNA: TGTGCCAGCGGGGTAGAGATCGGGCGGGCCGGGGAGCTGTTTTTT

J: TRBJ2-1
D: -
size: -
length: 15
V: TRBV19
CDR3: CASTPQGTTYNEQFF
DNA: TGTGCCAGTACCCCCCAGGGCACTACCTACAATGAGCAGTTCTTC

J: TRBJ1-1
D: -
size: -
length: 14
V: TRBV9
CDR3: CASSADSIGREAFF
DNA: TGTGCCAGCAGCGCGGACAGTATAGGGAGAGAAGCTTTCTTT

J: TRBJ1-3
D: TRBD1
size: -
length: 15
V: TRBV18
CDR3: CASSQGALAGNTIYF
DNA: TGTGCCAGCTCACAGGGGGCCCTCGCTGGAAACACCATATATTTT

J: TRBJ2-5
D: TRBD1
size: -
length: 14
V: TRBV27
CDR3: CASSPGTGEETQYF
DNA: TGTGCCAGCAGTCCCGGGACAGGGGAAGAGACCCAGTACTTC

J: TRBJ1-3
D: -
size: -
length: 15
V: TRBV30
CDR3: CAWSFGPGEGNTIYF
DNA: TGTGCCTGGAGTTTCGGACCCGGAGAGGGAAACACCATATATTTT

J: TRBJ2-7
D: -
size: once
length: 16
V: TRBV9
CDR3: CASSDQRDFRASEQYF
DNA: TGTGCCAGCAGCGACCAAAGGGATTTCCGGGCATCCGAGCAGTACTTC

J: TRBJ2-2
D: TRBD2
size: -
length: 16
V: TRBV28
CDR3: CASSLVSGIATGELFF
DNA: TGTGCCAGCAGTTTGGTTAGCGGGATTGCCACCGGGGAGCTGTTTTTT

J: TRBJ1-2
D: TRBD1
size: -
length: 14
V: TRBV7-3
CDR3: CASSFTDQGEGYTF
DNA: TGTGCCAGCAGCTTTACCGACCAGGGGGAAGGCTACACCTTC

J: TRBJ2-7
D: -
size: -
length: 14
V: TRBV29-1
CDR3: CSVALAGASYEQYF
DNA: TGCAGCGTTGCTTTGGCAGGGGCCTCCTACGAGCAGTACTTC

J: TRBJ1-4
D: -
size: -
length: 15
V: TRBV5-6
CDR3: CASSVPGRGNEKLFF
DNA: TGTGCCAGCAGCGTACCGGGACGGGGTAATGAAAAACTGTTTTTT

J: TRBJ1-1
D: -
size: -
length: 13
V: TRBV28
CDR3: CASSPGQNTEAFF
DNA: TGTGCCAGCAGTCCGGGACAGAACACTGAAGCTTTCTTT

J: TRBJ2-5
D: TRBD2
size: -
length: 11
V: TRBV30
CDR3: CASLAGGTQYF
DNA: TGTGCCTCATTAGCGGGAGGGACCCAGTACTTC

J: TRBJ2-1
D: -
size: -
length: 14
V: TRBV29-1
CDR3: CSVLELRVANEQFF
DNA: TGCAGCGTTCTGGAACTCAGGGTGGCCAATGAGCAGTTCTTC

J: TRBJ2-2
D: TRBD1
size: -
length: 17
V: TRBV27
CDR3: CASSLRETGVRTGELFF
DNA: TGTGCCAGCAGTCTCCGCGAGACAGGGGTGAGGACCGGGGAGCTGTTTTTT

J: TRBJ1-2
D: TRBD1
size: -
length: 14
V: TRBV28
CDR3: CASRPFGQGLGYTF
DNA: TGTGCCAGCAGGCCCTTTGGACAGGGCCTGGGCTACACCTTC

J: TRBJ2-5
D: -
size: -
length: 13
V: TRBV5-6
CDR3: CASSFLSSETQYF
DNA: TGTGCCAGCAGCTTTCTATCCTCAGAGACCCAGTACTTC

J: TRBJ2-2
D: -
size: -
length: 16
V: TRBV7-3
CDR3: CASSLRGGSDTGELFF
DNA: TGTGCCAGCAGTTTAAGGGGCGGGTCGGACACCGGGGAGCTGTTTTTT

J: TRBJ2-1
D: -
size: -
length: 15
V: TRBV6-1
CDR3: CASRILRGPYNEQFF
DNA: TGTGCCAGCAGGATTCTCAGGGGCCCCTACAATGAGCAGTTCTTC

J: TRBJ2-3
D: -
size: -
length: 14
V: TRBV29-1
CDR3: CSVDGRISTDTQYF
DNA: TGCAGCGTTGATGGGCGAATAAGCACAGATACGCAGTATTTT

J: TRBJ1-5
D: TRBD1
size: -
length: 18
V: TRBV7-2
CDR3: CASSLGPPGTGGNWPQHF
DNA: TGTGCCAGCAGTTTAGGCCCTCCGGGGACAGGGGGAAATTGGCCCCAGCATTTT

J: TRBJ1-1
D: TRBD1
size: once
length: 13
V: TRBV10-3
CDR3: CAIQTGTYTEAFF
DNA: TGTGCCATCCAGACAGGGACTTACACTGAAGCTTTCTTT